Sequencing of this T cell receptor (beta chain) was carried out in a study of blood T cell repertoires in COVID-19. About the study: Acute and convalescent COVID-19 specimens originated in the United States, Italy and Spain. Sample material is recorded as cDNA or gDNA derived from T cells, B-cell-depleted T cells, or PBMCs.

Germline CDR1 is GTSNPN and CDR2 is SVGIG (reference sequence). CDR3 length equals 11 residues. V lost 1 base and J 6 bases, leaving 7 bases between the germline ends. Authors' data handling: From reference gene primer amplification, estimates of nucleated cell counts were derived. Only in-frame clones appear in the TCRdb table, and some are missing; sequencing was by immunoSEQ multiplex PCR. V and J calls and clone size come straight from that table; D and trimming were deduced from the DNA. The data hold around 130,000 clones, with 80% observed a single time. The rearrangement links TRBV30 to TRBJ2-7; maybe TRBD2 (5 bases). Specimen: peripheral blood. The sequence derives from a man in his 70s with acute or convalescent COVID-19. The CDR3 here is CAWSAGGEQYF. The CDR3 region has the DNA TGTGCCTGGAGTGCCGGAGGCGAGCAGTACTTC. The full variable domain, rest sourced from reference TRBV30 and TRBJ2-7, is SQTIHQWPATLVQPVGSPLSLECTVEGTSNPNLYWYRQAAGRGLQLLFYSVGIGQISSEVPQNLSASRPQDRQFILSSKKLLLSDSGFYLCAWSAGGEQYFGPGTRLTVT.